This T cell receptor beta chain was sequenced during a study of early T cells in non-severe SARS-CoV-2 infection. With 5 bases removed from V and 12 bases from J, the gap between germline ends came to 14 bases. CDR1 and CDR2 from the germline V gene are SGHVS and FQNEAQ. The CDR3 totals 12 residues. TCRdb reprocessed the 5' RACE reads with MiXCR, giving one entry per CDR3 protein. The table records more than 65,000 distinct CDR3 sequences, approximately 4.5% of them present only once. This sequence joins TRBV7-8 and TRBJ2-1; TRBD2 might be the D (5 bases). The sequence was obtained from an adult who was a healthcare worker with PCR-confirmed SARS-CoV-2 infection or an uninfected control (not recorded which). The donor label of this sample is uncertain. Here the sequenced sample was whole blood, taken at baseline. The CDR3 nucleotides read TGTGCCAGCAGCCCCAAGGTTGGACTGCAGTTCTTC. This codes for CASSPKVGLQFF.